This T cell receptor beta chain was documented in a study of blood T cell repertoires in COVID-19. Study-wide background: Sample material is recorded as cDNA or gDNA derived from T cells, B-cell-depleted T cells, or PBMCs.

Participants were aged about 18 to 89 years from 20 to 30 US areas. Grouping used clinical history reported by participants in a survey and questionnaire. From germline, CDR1 is GTSNPN and CDR2 SVGIG (reference sequence). Trimming stripped 0 bases from V and 8 bases from J, with 17 bases between. The CDR3 is 15 amino acids. Authors' processing steps: Quantification of nucleated cells was approximated via reference gene primer amplification. Measured with immunoSEQ multiplex PCR; TCRdb has only the in-frame clones, and not every one. The V and J calls and clone size were taken over from that table, and D and trimming were inferred from the DNA. The sample includes hundreds of thousands of clones, about 85% of them seen just once.

The sample comprised PBMCs or T cells enriched from blood (not recorded which). The TCR was taken from a man aged 35-49 years who had recovered from COVID-19. The V call is TRBV30, the J call TRBJ2-4, with D perhaps matching TRBD2 (5 bases). The CDR3 here is CAWSVRTGVKDIQYF. The CDR3 nucleotides are TGTGCCTGGAGTGTACGTACCGGGGTTAAAGACATTCAGTACTTC.